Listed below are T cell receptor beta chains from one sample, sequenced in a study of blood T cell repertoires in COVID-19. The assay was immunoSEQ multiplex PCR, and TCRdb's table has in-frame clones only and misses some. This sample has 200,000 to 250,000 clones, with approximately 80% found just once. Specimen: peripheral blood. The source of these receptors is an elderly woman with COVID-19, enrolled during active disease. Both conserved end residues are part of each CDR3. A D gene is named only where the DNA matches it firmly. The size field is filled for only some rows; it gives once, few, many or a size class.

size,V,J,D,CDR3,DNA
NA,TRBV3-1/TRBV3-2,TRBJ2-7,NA,CASSPVAALVSYEQYF,TGTGCCAGCAGCCCCGTAGCGGCACTAGTTTCCTACGAGCAGTACTTC
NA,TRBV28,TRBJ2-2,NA,CASSLGQNTGELFF,TGTGCCAGCAGTTTAGGGCAAAACACCGGGGAGCTGTTTTTT
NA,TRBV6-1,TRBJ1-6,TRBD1,CASSEAPQGAGGNSPLHF,TGTGCCAGCAGTGAAGCCCCACAGGGGGCTGGGGGTAATTCACCCCTCCACTTT
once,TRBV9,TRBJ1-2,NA,CASSVEGLGDGYTF,TGTGCCAGCAGCGTAGAAGGACTCGGGGATGGCTACACCTTC
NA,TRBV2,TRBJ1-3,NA,CASKGESGEGNTIYF,TGTGCCAGCAAGGGAGAATCGGGGGAAGGAAACACCATATATTTT
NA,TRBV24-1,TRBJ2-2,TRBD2,CATSDPPPTGGLRTGELFF,TGTGCCACCAGTGACCCACCCCCTACGGGAGGGTTGAGGACCGGGGAGCTGTTTTTT
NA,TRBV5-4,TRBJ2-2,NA,CASSLAGRDTGELFF,TGTGCCAGCAGCTTGGCGGGCAGGGACACCGGGGAGCTGTTTTTT
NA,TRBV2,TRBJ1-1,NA,CASRQNTEAFF,TGTGCCAGCAGACAAAACACTGAAGCTTTCTTT
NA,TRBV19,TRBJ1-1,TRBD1,CASSTATGATEAFF,TGTGCCAGTAGTACGGCGACAGGGGCCACTGAAGCTTTCTTT
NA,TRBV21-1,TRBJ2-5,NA,CASSKDRTRLSQPQETQYF,TGTGCCAGCAGCAAAGATAGGACTAGATTGTCCCAGCCCCAAGAGACCCAGTACTTC
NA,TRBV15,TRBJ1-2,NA,CATSRDRRGSYGYTF,TGTGCCACCAGCAGAGATCGGCGAGGCAGTTATGGCTACACCTTC